A single sample is the source of the 13 T cell receptor beta chains below, sequenced in a study of blood T cell repertoires in COVID-19. Profiling relied on immunoSEQ multiplex PCR, and the TCRdb table lists in-frame clones only, not all of them. The profile shows around 150,000 clones, approximately 82% of them singletons. The sequencing sample was made of peripheral blood. The receptor set was obtained from a middle-aged woman with COVID-19, enrolled during active disease.

CDR3 DNA: TGCAGCGTTGAGCAGGGGGCTGGCACTGAAGCTTTCTTT. This translates into CSVEQGAGTEAFF. V gene TRBV29-1 combines with J gene TRBJ1-1, with TRBD1 identical over 8 bases. There are 13 residues in the CDR3. Germline V gene sequence: CDR1 SQVTM, CDR2 ANQGSEA. Trimming removed 3 bases from V and 4 bases from J; junction bases left unmatched: 4.

This clone was counted once. The chain employs TRBV15 and TRBJ2-1, with 9 nucleotides matching TRBD2. Unmatched junction bases numbered 7, after V lost 3 bases and J lost 7 bases. The CDR3 spans 15 residues. The V gene's germline CDR1 is LNHNV and CDR2 YYDKDF (reference sequence). CDR3 residues: CATSRGTSHTNEQFF. As DNA, the CDR3 is TGTGCCACCAGCAGGGGGACTAGCCATACTAATGAGCAGTTCTTC.

The V call is TRBV4-2, the J call TRBJ1-1; a weak D match, TRBD1 (5 bases). V lost 0 bases and J 5 bases, leaving 13 bases between the germline ends. The germline gives CDR1 LGHNA, CDR2 YNFKEQ. This CDR3 is 15 amino acids long. The CDR3 region has the DNA TGTGCCAGCAGCCAAGATGGTGGGGGGAAGACTGAAGCTTTCTTT. It is translated as CASSQDGGGKTEAFF.

This chain connects TRBV10-3 to TRBJ1-1; 9 nucleotides match TRBD1. V dropped 2 bases and J dropped 1; count of bases not matched to a gene: 2. CDR1 is ENHRY, CDR2 SYGVKD, per germline. The CDR3 has 15 residues. As DNA, the CDR3 is TGTGCCATCAGTGAGACAGGGGGCGAGAACACTGAAGCTTTCTTT. This translates into CAISETGGENTEAFF.

The count of this clone is one. V gene TRBV6-5 combines with J gene TRBJ2-2; 8 bases agree with TRBD1. The V segment lost 6 bases and the J segment 1 base; nucleotides outside the gene matches: 4. In germline, CDR1 is MNHEY, CDR2 SVGAGI. The CDR3 is made up of 15 amino acids. This CDR3 reads CASSQGTGNTGELFF. CDR3 sequence (DNA): TGTGCCAGCAGCCAAGGGACAGGGAACACCGGGGAGCTGTTTTTT.

The gene calls are TRBV18 and TRBJ1-1; D gene ambiguous. Germline loops: CDR1 KGHSH, CDR2 LQKENI. The ends were cut back, 3 bases at V and 1 base at J, with 9 bases in the middle. The CDR3 is made up of 14 amino acids. The chain's CDR3 is CASSPLQKNTEAFF. The CDR3 DNA reads TGTGCCAGCTCACCGTTACAGAAGAACACTGAAGCTTTCTTT. The entire variable domain, with the rest obtained from reference TRBV18 and TRBJ1-1, is as follows: NAGVMQNPRHLVRRRGQEARLRCSPMKGHSHVYWYRQLPEEGLKFMVYLQKENIIDESGMPKERFSAEFPKEGPSILRIQQVVRGDSAAYFCASSPLQKNTEAFFGQGTRLTVV.

The sample holds one count of this clone. Here the CDR3 reads CASSLTRDRVTEAFF. The CDR3, as DNA: TGTGCCAGCAGCCTCACCCGGGACAGGGTGACTGAAGCTTTCTTT. The rearrangement joins TRBV11-2 to TRBJ1-1; 9 nucleotides line up with TRBD1. The germline gives CDR1 SGHAT, CDR2 FQNNGV. The CDR3 extends over 15 amino acids. Trimming removed 5 bases from V and 5 bases from J; junction bases left unmatched: 9.

Turning to this clone: Other DNA sequences in this specimen translate into the identical CDR3. This rearrangement joins TRBV5-1 to TRBJ2-3; TRBD2 might be the D (5 bases). CDR3 size: 14 residues. Trimming took 2 bases from V and 3 from J, leaving 10 bases between them. Germline V gives CDR1 SGHRS, CDR2 YFSETQ. CDR3 loop: CASSLPGSTDTQYF. CDR3 coding DNA: TGCGCCAGCAGCTTACCGGGGTCAACAGATACGCAGTATTTT.

The V gene is TRBV19, the J gene TRBJ2-5, with a tentative D call TRBD1 (5 bases). This CDR3 is 16 amino acids long. Germline V gene sequence: CDR1 LNHDA, CDR2 SQIVND (reference sequence). V was clipped by 5 bases and J by 0 bases, with 16 bases between them. CDR3 amino acids: CASSPLDKGYQETQYF. For the CDR3, the DNA is TGTGCCAGTAGTCCCCTGGACAAGGGTTACCAAGAGACCCAGTACTTC.

The CDR3: CAWETASGRGETQYF. The DNA for the CDR3 is TGTGCCTGGGAGACCGCTAGCGGGAGGGGAGAGACCCAGTACTTC. This chain connects TRBV30 to TRBJ2-5, with 12 bases that match TRBD2. Trimming took 5 bases from V and 4 from J; bases not matched to a gene: 8. Germline loops: CDR1 GTSNPN, CDR2 SVGIG (reference sequence). CDR3 size: 15 residues.

The chain employs TRBV5-1 and TRBJ2-5, with D perhaps matching TRBD2 (6 bases). Germline V CDR1 and CDR2: SGHRS, YFSETQ. V shed 4 bases and J shed 6 bases, with 22 bases lying between them. The CDR3 totals 16 residues. This CDR3 reads CASSLSGGGSTKTQYF. The CDR3 DNA follows: TGCGCCAGCAGCCTGTCCGGGGGAGGTTCCACAAAGACCCAGTACTTC.

This clone came up a few times. The rearrangement joins TRBV29-1 to TRBJ1-2; a possible D gene is TRBD1 (6 bases). CDR1 and CDR2 from the germline V gene are SQVTM and ANQGSEA. This CDR3 comprises 12 residues. Trimming shortened V by 3 bases and J by 8 bases, and 13 bases separated the two germline ends. For the CDR3, the DNA is TGCAGCGTTGACACAGGGCCTTACGGCTACACCTTC. Translation gives CSVDTGPYGYTF.

The chain joins TRBV19 to TRBJ1-2; D is possibly TRBD1 (6 bases). The V end lost 0 bases, the J end lost 7 bases, and 21 bases lay between the germline ends. The CDR3 loop spans 17 amino acids. The germline CDR1 and CDR2 sequences are LNHDA and SQIVND (reference sequence). CDR3 sequence (DNA): TGTGCCAGTAGTATAGAGATCCTCGCACCGGGACATTCTGGCTACACCTTC. It encodes CASSIEILAPGHSGYTF.